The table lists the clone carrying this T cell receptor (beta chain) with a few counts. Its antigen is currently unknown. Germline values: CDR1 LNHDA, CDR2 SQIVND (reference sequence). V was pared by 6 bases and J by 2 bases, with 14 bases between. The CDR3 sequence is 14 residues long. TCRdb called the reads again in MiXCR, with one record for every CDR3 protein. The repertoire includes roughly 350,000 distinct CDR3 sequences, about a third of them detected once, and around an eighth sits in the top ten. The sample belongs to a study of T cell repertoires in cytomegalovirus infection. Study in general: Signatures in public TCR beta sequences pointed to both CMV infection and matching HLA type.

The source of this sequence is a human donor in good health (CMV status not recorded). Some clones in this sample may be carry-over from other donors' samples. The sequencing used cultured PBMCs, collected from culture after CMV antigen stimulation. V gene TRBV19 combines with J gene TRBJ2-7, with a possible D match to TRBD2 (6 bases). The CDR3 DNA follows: TGTGCCAGTAGCCGGGTCGGAGGGACCTACGAGCAGTACTTC. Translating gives CASSRVGGTYEQYF.